The TCR beta chain described here comes from a study of T cells expressing NK-cell markers. CDR1 is SGHRS and CDR2 is YFSETQ in the germline V gene. The CDR3 covers 14 residues. TCRdb re-called the 5' RACE reads and gives one entry per CDR3 protein, without DNA. The table for this sample gives approximately 380,000 distinct CDR3 sequences. The specimen sequenced was blood T cells: a sorted CD56 or NKG2C T cell subset, CD4+ or CD8+ T cells, or bulk PBMC T cells (not recorded which). The rearrangement joins TRBV5-1 to TRBJ2-7. The TCR comes from a man aged 18 to 69 in good health. The CDR3 sequence: CASSLAGSSYEQYF. The variable domain in full, completed from reference TRBV5-1 and TRBJ2-7, reads KAGVTQTPRYLIKTRGQQVTLSCSPISGHRSVSWYQQTPGQGLQFLFEYFSETQRNKGNFPGRFSGRQFSNSRSEMNVSTLELGDSALYLCASSLAGSSYEQYFGPGTRLTVT.